One T cell receptor (beta chain) is described in this entry. Antigen unknown. The data belong to a study of blood T cells in healthy people across ages. Notes on the study in general: With donor CMV status unknown, expanded clonotype changes were possibly confounded.

CDR1 is SGDLS, CDR2 YYNGEE, per germline. Trimming pared 0 bases from V and 5 bases from J, leaving 11 bases between. The CDR3 sequence is 15 residues long. The use of a sample-barcoded 5' primer and a J-beta primer mix characterized a second PCR of roughly 6 to 11 cycles. Template switching added a 12-random-nucleotide identifier to every cDNA molecule. TCRdb independently ran MiXCR on the 5' RACE reads; one entry per CDR3 protein. The data show around 580,000 distinct CDR3 sequences, roughly 48% seen once. All donors came from Russia, were Caucasian and healthy, and spanned ages about 6 to 90. Collection of around 10 milliliters of peripheral blood was performed for each donor.

The receptor was derived from a man at least 80 years old in good health. The sequencing input was blood. V gene TRBV9 combines with J gene TRBJ1-4; TRBD1 is a possible D gene (6 bases). CDR3 loop: CASSVGGGTNEKLFF. The CDR3 DNA is TGTGCCAGCAGCGTAGGAGGGGGGACCAATGAAAAACTGTTTTTT.